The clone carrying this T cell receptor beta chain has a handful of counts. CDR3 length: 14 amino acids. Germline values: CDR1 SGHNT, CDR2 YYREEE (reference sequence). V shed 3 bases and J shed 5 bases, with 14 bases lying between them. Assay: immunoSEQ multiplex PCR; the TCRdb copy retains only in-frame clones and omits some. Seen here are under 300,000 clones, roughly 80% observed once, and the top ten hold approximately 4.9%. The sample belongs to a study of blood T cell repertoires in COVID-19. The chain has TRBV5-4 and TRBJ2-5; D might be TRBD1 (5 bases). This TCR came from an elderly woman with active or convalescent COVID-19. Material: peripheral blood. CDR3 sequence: CASSSSGMRETQYF. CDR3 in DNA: TGTGCCAGCAGCTCTTCAGGGATGCGCGAGACCCAGTACTTC.